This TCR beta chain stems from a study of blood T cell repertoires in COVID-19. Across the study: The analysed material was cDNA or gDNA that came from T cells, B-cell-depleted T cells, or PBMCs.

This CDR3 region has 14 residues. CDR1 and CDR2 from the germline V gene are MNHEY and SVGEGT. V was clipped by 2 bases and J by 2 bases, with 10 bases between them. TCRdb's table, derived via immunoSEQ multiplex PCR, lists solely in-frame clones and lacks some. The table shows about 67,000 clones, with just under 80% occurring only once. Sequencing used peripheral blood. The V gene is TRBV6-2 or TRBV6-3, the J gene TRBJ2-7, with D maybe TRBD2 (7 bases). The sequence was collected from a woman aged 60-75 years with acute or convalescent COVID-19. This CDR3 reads CASSYTGGPYEQYF. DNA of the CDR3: TGTGCCAGCAGTTACACGGGGGGCCCCTACGAGCAGTACTTC.